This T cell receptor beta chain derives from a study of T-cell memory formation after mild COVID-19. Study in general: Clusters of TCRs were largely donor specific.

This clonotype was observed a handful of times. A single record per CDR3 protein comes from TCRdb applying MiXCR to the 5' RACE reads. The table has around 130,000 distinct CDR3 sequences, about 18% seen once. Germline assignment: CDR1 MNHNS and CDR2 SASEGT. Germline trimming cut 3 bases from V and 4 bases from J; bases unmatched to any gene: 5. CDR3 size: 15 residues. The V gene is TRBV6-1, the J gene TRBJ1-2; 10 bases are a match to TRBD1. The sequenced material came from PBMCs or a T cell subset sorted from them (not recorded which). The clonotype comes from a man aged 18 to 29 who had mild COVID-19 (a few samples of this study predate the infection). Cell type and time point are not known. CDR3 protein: CASSDPGQGTYGYTF. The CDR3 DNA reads TGTGCCAGCAGTGACCCGGGACAGGGGACCTATGGCTACACCTTC.